This T cell receptor beta chain was captured in a study of T cells in Graves' hyperthyroidism and ophthalmopathy. Investigators excluded patients with uncontrolled infection, other autoimmune disease, pregnancy or lactation. Diagnostic assessment was based on clinical symptoms, serum thyroxine and TRAb, thyroid ultrasound and orbital computed tomography. In the case of this clonotype: Its target is not known.

Points from the study as a whole: In the blood, most expanded thyroid clonotypes above 0.001 appeared as well.

Amplification targeted TCR beta CDR3 regions from RNA transcripts. When the TCR CDR3 underwent first-round RT-PCR, the HTBI primer set was used. TCRdb re-derived calls from the multiplex PCR reads in MiXCR, one entry per CDR3 protein. The data show 550,000 to 600,000 distinct CDR3 sequences, 35% to 55% seen once. The sequence derives from an adult woman with Graves' disease, either hyperthyroidism or ophthalmopathy (not recorded which). Material for sequencing was peripheral blood or thyroid tissue (not recorded which).

The CDR3 loop reads CSASQGVNTEAFF. CDR3 DNA: TGCAGTGCTTCACAGGGGGTCAACACTGAAGCTTTCTTT. The rearrangement joins TRBV20-1 to TRBJ1-1; 8 nucleotides line up with TRBD1. Germline CDR1 and CDR2: DFQATT and SNEGSKA (reference sequence). Trimming removed 5 bases from V and 2 bases from J; junction bases left unmatched: 4. CDR3 length: 13 amino acids.